The rows below give T cell receptor beta chains drawn from one sample of a study of cytomegalovirus exposure and HLA in healthy donors. Data came from immunoSEQ multiplex PCR; TCRdb stores just in-frame clones and leaves some out. The table includes roughly 99,000 clones, roughly three quarters detected once. The sequencing sample was made of PBMCs. These receptors all stem from a male donor in good health and CMV-seropositive. CDR3s include the opening cysteine and the closing phenylalanine or tryptophan. The D gene is left open where the match is weak. Clone size is given for some rows only: seen once, a few or many times, or a class if the clone is expanded.

TRBJ1-4 | TRBV4-1 | . | . | CASSQDPATNEKLFF | TGCGCCAGCAGCCAAGATCCCGCAACTAATGAAAAACTGTTTTTT
TRBJ2-6 | TRBV19 | . | . | CASSRQDSVSGANVLTF | TGTGCCAGTAGTCGACAGGATTCCGTCTCTGGGGCCAACGTCCTGACTTTC
TRBJ2-7 | TRBV15 | TRBD1 | . | CATSPRGDRVSHEQYF | TGTGCCACCAGCCCTAGGGGGGACAGGGTCTCGCACGAGCAGTACTTC
TRBJ1-1 | TRBV7-9 | . | . | CASSLGGRGGDTEAFF | TGTGCCAGCAGCTTAGGTGGGAGGGGAGGGGACACTGAAGCTTTCTTT
TRBJ1-4 | TRBV9 | . | . | CASSPGFANEKLFF | TGTGCCAGCTCCCCGGGGTTCGCTAATGAAAAACTGTTTTTT
TRBJ2-5 | TRBV27 | TRBD2 | few | CASSVAGGPETQYF | TGTGCCAGCAGTGTAGCGGGGGGGCCAGAGACCCAGTACTTC
TRBJ2-7 | TRBV27 | TRBD2 | . | CASSRTSSYEQYF | TGTGCCAGCAGTCGGACTAGCTCCTACGAGCAGTACTTC
TRBJ1-2 | TRBV5-1 | . | . | CASSLDSYGYTF | TGCGCCAGCAGCTTGGACAGCTATGGCTACACCTTC
TRBJ2-5 | TRBV13 | . | once | CASRLGRRSGQETQYF | TGTGCCAGCAGATTGGGGCGACGCTCCGGCCAAGAGACCCAGTACTTC
TRBJ1-2 | TRBV7-2 | . | . | CASSLIQFNYGYTF | TGTGCCAGCAGCTTAATACAGTTTAACTATGGCTACACCTTC
TRBJ2-7 | TRBV27 | TRBD1 | once | CASRPGQGSTYEQYF | TGTGCCAGCAGGCCAGGACAGGGATCAACCTACGAGCAGTACTTC
TRBJ1-2 | TRBV7-3 | . | . | CASSSGRGNYGYTF | TGTGCCAGCAGCTCCGGGCGGGGGAACTATGGCTACACCTTC
TRBJ2-7 | TRBV5-1 | TRBD1 | . | CASSSGQGAYEQYF | TGCGCCAGCAGTTCGGGACAGGGGGCCTACGAGCAGTACTTC
TRBJ1-6 | TRBV5-4 | . | . | CASSLVSENSPLHF | TGTGCCAGCAGCTTGGTTTCCGAGAATTCACCCCTCCACTTT
TRBJ1-5 | TRBV6-1 | . | . | CASSEAAYQPQHF | TGTGCCAGCAGTGAAGCTGCGTATCAGCCCCAGCATTTT
TRBJ2-2 | TRBV29-1 | . | few | CSVLNTGELFF | TGCAGCGTCCTGAACACCGGGGAGCTGTTTTTT
TRBJ2-3 | TRBV10-3 | . | . | CAISEAPPAGGDTQYF | TGTGCCATCAGTGAGGCCCCACCAGCCGGGGGAGATACGCAGTATTTT
TRBJ2-4 | TRBV2 | . | . | CASSSGSAKNIQYF | TGTGCCAGCAGTTCAGGGTCGGCCAAAAACATTCAGTACTTC
TRBJ1-1 | TRBV7-2 | TRBD1 | . | CASSLEQGVKEAFF | TGTGCCAGCAGCTTAGAACAGGGGGTGAAGGAAGCTTTCTTT
TRBJ2-2 | TRBV2 | TRBD1 | . | CASRTGGTGELFF | TGTGCCAGCCGGACAGGGGGCACCGGGGAGCTGTTTTTT
TRBJ1-1 | TRBV9 | . | . | CASTPSTAMNTEAFF | TGTGCCAGCACCCCCTCGACAGCTATGAACACTGAAGCTTTCTTT
TRBJ1-2 | TRBV18 | TRBD1 | . | CASSPLAGQALHYGYTF | TGTGCCAGCTCACCACTCGCTGGACAGGCACTTCACTATGGCTACACCTTC
TRBJ1-3 | TRBV7-8 | . | . | CASSLGRASGNTIYF | TGTGCCAGCAGCTTAGGAAGAGCTTCTGGAAACACCATATATTTT
TRBJ2-2 | TRBV5-4 | TRBD2 | . | CASSPSSGVQTGELFF | TGTGCCAGCAGTCCATCAAGCGGGGTACAGACCGGGGAGCTGTTTTTT
TRBJ2-7 | TRBV2 | TRBD1 | . | CASGQDRGPYEQYF | TGTGCCAGCGGACAAGACAGGGGGCCCTACGAGCAGTACTTC
TRBJ2-1 | TRBV19 | . | . | CASVGGAINEQFF | TGTGCCAGCGTTGGAGGGGCGATCAATGAGCAGTTCTTC
TRBJ2-5 | TRBV11-3 | TRBD2 | . | CASSMASGEETQYF | TGTGCCAGCAGCATGGCGAGCGGGGAAGAGACCCAGTACTTC
TRBJ1-1 | TRBV19 | . | . | CASREQGSVTEAFF | TGTGCCAGTAGGGAACAGGGTTCGGTCACTGAAGCTTTCTTT
TRBJ2-5 | TRBV4-1 | . | once | CASSRGQRQETQYF | TGCGCCAGCAGCCGCGGGCAACGCCAAGAGACCCAGTACTTC
TRBJ1-2 | TRBV5-1 | TRBD1 | once | CASSIQGAEGYTF | TGCGCCAGCAGCATTCAGGGGGCTGAGGGCTACACCTTC
TRBJ2-1 | TRBV5-1 | TRBD2 | . | CASSSLRPSGSGSYNEQFF | TGCGCCAGCAGCTCCCTTCGGCCTAGCGGGTCCGGCTCCTACAATGAGCAGTTCTTC
TRBJ2-1 | TRBV5-4 | . | . | CASSLVGSSYNEQFF | TGTGCCAGCAGCTTGGTCGGGAGCTCCTACAATGAGCAGTTCTTC
TRBJ1-1 | TRBV27 | . | . | CASSSLLGRAMNTEAFF | TGTGCCAGCAGTTCCTTATTGGGCAGGGCGATGAACACTGAAGCTTTCTTT
TRBJ2-6 | TRBV29-1 | . | few | CSARTGSGANVLTF | TGCAGCGCCAGAACAGGGTCCGGGGCCAACGTCCTGACTTTC
TRBJ2-3 | TRBV4-1 | TRBD1 | . | CASSRTGGITTDTQYF | TGCGCCAGCAGTCGTACAGGGGGTATCACCACAGATACGCAGTATTTT
TRBJ1-3 | TRBV7-9 | . | . | CASTLAGAGNTIYF | TGTGCCAGCACTCTAGCCGGGGCTGGAAACACCATATATTTT
TRBJ1-2 | TRBV13 | TRBD1 | . | CASSLGRGLDGYTF | TGTGCCAGCAGCTTGGGCAGGGGGCTTGATGGCTACACCTTC
TRBJ1-5 | TRBV13 | . | . | CASSLGGGMESKQPQHF | TGTGCCAGCAGCTTAGGGGGAGGTATGGAATCGAAGCAGCCCCAGCATTTT
TRBJ2-2 | TRBV28 | . | . | CASSSGRTGELFF | TGTGCCAGCAGTTCAGGGAGGACCGGGGAGCTGTTTTTT
TRBJ1-4 | TRBV7-6 | . | . | CASSFEEEKLFF | TGTGCCAGCAGCTTTGAGGAAGAAAAACTGTTTTTT
TRBJ2-4 | TRBV4-1 | TRBD2 | . | CASSQGGSGGLGGNIQYF | TGCGCCAGCAGCCAAGGGGGTAGCGGGGGGCTCGGGGGAAACATTCAGTACTTC
TRBJ2-2 | TRBV5-1 | . | . | CASSGQPNTGELFF | TGCGCCAGCAGCGGGCAGCCGAACACCGGGGAGCTGTTTTTT
TRBJ2-7 | TRBV4-1 | . | . | CASSPHRDTAYEQYF | TGCGCCAGCAGCCCCCACCGGGACACCGCCTACGAGCAGTACTTC
TRBJ1-1 | TRBV6-5 | . | . | CASTRGRANTEAFF | TGTGCCAGCACTAGAGGGCGTGCGAACACTGAAGCTTTCTTT
TRBJ2-1 | TRBV19 | TRBD1 | . | CASSPGTGVNEQFF | TGTGCCAGTAGTCCCGGGACAGGGGTGAATGAGCAGTTCTTC
TRBJ2-1 | TRBV5-1 | TRBD1 | . | CASSIPRDRVDNEQFF | TGCGCCAGCAGTATACCCCGGGACAGGGTTGACAATGAGCAGTTCTTC
TRBJ1-5 | TRBV30 | . | . | CAWSRDSGQPQHF | TGTGCCTGGAGTCGAGACTCGGGACAGCCCCAGCATTTT
TRBJ1-2 | TRBV10-2 | TRBD1 | . | CASSDETGQLTYGYTF | TGCGCCAGCAGTGATGAAACGGGACAGCTAACCTATGGCTACACCTTC
TRBJ1-1 | TRBV5-4 | . | . | CASSLRAGPLGAFF | TGTGCCAGCAGCTTGCGGGCAGGGCCGCTGGGTGCTTTCTTT
TRBJ2-1 | TRBV1 | . | . | CTSSQETSGYNEQFF | TGCACCAGCAGCCAAGAGACTAGCGGCTACAATGAGCAGTTCTTC
TRBJ2-7 | TRBV6-1 | . | . | CASSLDRLGEQYF | TGTGCCAGCAGCCTCGACAGGCTTGGCGAGCAGTACTTC
TRBJ1-1 | TRBV6-5 | . | . | CASSYSTGHLNTEAFF | TGTGCCAGCAGTTACTCGACGGGACACCTGAACACTGAAGCTTTCTTT
TRBJ1-1 | TRBV4-2 | . | . | CASSQGQENTEAFF | TGTGCCAGCAGCCAAGGACAGGAGAACACTGAAGCTTTCTTT
TRBJ2-3 | TRBV4-2 | TRBD2 | once | CASSRSQAGGSTDTQYF | TGTGCCAGCAGCCGGAGCCAAGCGGGGGGGAGCACAGATACGCAGTATTTT
TRBJ2-1 | TRBV30 | . | . | CAWSVLGNEQFF | TGTGCCTGGAGTGTACTAGGCAATGAGCAGTTCTTC